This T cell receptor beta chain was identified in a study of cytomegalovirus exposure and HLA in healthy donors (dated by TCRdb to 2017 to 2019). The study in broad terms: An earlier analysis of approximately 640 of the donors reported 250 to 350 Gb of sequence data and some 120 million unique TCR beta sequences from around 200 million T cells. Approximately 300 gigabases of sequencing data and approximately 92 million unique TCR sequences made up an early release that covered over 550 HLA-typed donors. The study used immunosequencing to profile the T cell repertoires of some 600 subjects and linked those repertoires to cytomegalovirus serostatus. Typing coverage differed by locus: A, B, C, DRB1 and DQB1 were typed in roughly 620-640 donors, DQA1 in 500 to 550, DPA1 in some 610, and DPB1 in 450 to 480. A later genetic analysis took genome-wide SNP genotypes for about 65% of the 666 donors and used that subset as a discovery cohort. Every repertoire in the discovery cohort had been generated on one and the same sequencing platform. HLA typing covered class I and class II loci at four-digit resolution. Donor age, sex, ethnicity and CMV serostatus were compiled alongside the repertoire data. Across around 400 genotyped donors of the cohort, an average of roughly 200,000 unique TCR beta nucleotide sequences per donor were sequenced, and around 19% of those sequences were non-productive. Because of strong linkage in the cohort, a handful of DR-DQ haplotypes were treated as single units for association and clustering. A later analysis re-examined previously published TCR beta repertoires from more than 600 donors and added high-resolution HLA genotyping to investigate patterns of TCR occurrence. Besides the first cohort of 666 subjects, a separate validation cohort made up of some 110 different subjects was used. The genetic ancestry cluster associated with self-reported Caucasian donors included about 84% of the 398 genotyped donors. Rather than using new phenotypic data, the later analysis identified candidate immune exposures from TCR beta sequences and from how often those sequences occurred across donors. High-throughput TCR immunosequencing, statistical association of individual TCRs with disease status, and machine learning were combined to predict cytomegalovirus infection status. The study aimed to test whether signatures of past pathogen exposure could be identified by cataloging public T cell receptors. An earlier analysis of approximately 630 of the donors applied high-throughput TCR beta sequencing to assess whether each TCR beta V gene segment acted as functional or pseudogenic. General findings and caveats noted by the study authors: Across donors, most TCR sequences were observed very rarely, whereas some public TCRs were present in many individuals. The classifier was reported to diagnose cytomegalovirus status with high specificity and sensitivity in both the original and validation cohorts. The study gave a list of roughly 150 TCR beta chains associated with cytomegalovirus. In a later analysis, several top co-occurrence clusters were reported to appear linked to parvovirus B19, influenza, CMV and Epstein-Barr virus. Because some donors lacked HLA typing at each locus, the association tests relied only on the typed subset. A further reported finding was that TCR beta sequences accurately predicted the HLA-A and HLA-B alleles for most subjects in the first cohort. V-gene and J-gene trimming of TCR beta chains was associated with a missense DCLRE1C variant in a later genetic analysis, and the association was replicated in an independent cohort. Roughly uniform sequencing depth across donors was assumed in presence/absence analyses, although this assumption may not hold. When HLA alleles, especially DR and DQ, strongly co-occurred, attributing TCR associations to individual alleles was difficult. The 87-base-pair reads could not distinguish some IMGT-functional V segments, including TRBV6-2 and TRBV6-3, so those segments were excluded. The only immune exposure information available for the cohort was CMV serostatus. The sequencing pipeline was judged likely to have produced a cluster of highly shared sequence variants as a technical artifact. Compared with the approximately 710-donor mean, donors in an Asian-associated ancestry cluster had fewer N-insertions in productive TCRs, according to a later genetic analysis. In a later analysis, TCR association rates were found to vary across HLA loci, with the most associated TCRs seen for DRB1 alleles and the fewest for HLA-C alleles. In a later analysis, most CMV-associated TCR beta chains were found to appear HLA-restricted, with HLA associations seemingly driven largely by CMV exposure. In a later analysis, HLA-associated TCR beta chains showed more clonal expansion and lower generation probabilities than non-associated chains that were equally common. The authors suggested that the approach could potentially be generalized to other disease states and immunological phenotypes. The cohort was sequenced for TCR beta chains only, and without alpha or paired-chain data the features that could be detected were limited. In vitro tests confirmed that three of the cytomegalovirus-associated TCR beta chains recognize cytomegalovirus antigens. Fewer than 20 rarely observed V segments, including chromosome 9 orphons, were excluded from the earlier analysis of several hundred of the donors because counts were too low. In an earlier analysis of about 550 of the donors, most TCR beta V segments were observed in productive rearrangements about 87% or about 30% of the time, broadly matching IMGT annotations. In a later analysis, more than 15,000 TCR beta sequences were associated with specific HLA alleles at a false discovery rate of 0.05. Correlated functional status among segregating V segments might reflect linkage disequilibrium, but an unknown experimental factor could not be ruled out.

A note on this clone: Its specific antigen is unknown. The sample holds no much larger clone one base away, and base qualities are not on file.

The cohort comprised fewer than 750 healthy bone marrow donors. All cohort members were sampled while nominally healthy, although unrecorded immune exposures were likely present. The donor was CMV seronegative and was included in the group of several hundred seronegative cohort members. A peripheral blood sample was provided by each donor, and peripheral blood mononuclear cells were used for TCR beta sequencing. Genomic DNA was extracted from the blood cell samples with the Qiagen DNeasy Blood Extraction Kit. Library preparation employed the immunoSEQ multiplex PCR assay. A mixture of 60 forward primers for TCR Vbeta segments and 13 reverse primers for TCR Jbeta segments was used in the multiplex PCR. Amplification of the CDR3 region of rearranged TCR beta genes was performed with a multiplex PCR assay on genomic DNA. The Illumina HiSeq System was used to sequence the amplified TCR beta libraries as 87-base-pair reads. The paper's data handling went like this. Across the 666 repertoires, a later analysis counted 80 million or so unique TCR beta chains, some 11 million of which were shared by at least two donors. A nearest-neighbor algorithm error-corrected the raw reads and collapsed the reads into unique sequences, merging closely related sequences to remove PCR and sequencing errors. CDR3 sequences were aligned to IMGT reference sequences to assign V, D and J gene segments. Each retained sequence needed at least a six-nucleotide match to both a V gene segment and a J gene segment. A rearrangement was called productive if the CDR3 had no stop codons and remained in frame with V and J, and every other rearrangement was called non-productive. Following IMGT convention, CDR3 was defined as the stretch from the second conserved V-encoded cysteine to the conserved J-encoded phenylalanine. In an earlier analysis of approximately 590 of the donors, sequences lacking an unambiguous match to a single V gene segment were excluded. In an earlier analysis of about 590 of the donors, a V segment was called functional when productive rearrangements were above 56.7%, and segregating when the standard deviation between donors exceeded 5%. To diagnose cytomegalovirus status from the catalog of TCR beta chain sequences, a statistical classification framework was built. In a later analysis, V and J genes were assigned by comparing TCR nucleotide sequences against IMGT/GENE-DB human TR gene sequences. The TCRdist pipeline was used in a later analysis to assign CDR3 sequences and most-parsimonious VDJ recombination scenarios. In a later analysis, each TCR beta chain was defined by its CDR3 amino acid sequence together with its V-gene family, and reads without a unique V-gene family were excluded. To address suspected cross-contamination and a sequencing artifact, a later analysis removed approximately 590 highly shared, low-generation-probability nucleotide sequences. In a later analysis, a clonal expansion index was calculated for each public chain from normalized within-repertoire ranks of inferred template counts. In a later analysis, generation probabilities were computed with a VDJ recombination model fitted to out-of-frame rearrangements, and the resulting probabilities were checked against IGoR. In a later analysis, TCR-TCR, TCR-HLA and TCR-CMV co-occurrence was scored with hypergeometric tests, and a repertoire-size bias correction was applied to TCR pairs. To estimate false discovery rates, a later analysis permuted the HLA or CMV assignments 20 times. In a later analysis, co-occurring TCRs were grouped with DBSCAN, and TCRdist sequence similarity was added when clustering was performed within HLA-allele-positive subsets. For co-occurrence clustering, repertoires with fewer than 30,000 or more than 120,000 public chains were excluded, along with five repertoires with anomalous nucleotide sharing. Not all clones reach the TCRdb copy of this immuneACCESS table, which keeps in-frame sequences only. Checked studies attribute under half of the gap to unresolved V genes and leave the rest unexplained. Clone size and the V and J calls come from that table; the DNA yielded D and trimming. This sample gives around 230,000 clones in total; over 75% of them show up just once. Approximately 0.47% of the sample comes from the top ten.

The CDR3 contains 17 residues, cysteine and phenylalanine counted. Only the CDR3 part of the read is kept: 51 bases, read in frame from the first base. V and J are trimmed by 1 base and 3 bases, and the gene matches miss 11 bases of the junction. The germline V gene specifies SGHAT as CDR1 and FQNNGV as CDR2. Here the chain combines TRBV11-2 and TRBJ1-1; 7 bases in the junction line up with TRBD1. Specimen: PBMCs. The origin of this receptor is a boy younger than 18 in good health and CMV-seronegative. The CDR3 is CASSLGQGGWVDTEAFF. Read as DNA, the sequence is TGTGCCAGCAGCTTAGGACAGGGAGGTTGGGTTGACACTGAAGCTTTCTTT.